This T cell receptor (beta chain) is from a study of technical replicates of blood from several donors. The data were produced by immunoSEQ multiplex PCR, yet TCRdb's version contains in-frame clones alone and is incomplete. In the table there are 55,000 to 65,000 clones, 80% to 90% of which are singletons. This receptor was taken from a human donor in good health. Some clones in this sample may be carry-over from other donors' samples. Sample: PBMCs.

CDR3 nucleotides: TGTGCCAGCAGTCCTTGGGGGGGCAGCTCCTACGAGCAGTACTTC. Translating it yields CASSPWGGSSYEQYF. The genes are TRBV6-5 and TRBJ2-7, with D possibly matching TRBD2 (7 bases). Germline V gives CDR1 MNHEY, CDR2 SVGAGI. The CDR3 runs 15 residues. V was clipped by 5 bases and J by 0 bases, with 14 bases between them.